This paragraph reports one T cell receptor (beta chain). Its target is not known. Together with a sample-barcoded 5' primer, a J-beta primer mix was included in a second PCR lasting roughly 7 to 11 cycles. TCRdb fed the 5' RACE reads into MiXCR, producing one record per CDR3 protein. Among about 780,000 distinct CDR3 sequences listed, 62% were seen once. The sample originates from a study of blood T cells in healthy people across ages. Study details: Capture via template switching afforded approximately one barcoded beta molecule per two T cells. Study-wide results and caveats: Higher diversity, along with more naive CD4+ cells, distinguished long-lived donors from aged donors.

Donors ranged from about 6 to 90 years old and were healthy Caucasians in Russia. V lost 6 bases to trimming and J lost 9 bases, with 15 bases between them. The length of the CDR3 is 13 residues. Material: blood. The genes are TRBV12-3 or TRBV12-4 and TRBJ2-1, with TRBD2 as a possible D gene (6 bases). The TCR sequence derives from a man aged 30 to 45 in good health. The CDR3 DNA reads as TGTGCCAGCAGCCAGCCGGGACTTGGTGAGCAGTTCTTC. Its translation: CASSQPGLGEQFF.